This T cell receptor beta chain was recorded in a study of blood T cell repertoires in COVID-19. Background on the study: The United States, Italy and Spain provided the acute and convalescent COVID-19 samples.

Those designated as exposed participants met a COVID-19 case within 2 weeks before study entry. Original processing notes: From reference gene primer amplification, estimates of nucleated cell counts were derived. TCRdb keeps only in-frame clones here, not all; method: immunoSEQ multiplex PCR. V and J calls and clone size follow that table, whereas D and trimming were derived from the DNA. The sample has 250,000 to 400,000 clones, 85% seen once. The CDR3 has 13 residues. Trimming pared 0 bases from V and 3 bases from J, leaving 3 bases between. CDR1 and CDR2 (germline): LGHNT, FRNRAP. The chain has TRBV12-5 and TRBJ1-5, with D unclear. The source is a woman between 25 and 40 years old who had been exposed to COVID-19. The sequenced sample was PBMCs or T cells enriched from blood (not recorded which). The CDR3 loop reads CASGLVNNQPQHF. CDR3 DNA sequence: TGTGCTAGTGGTTTGGTTAACAATCAGCCCCAGCATTTT. The full variable domain, completed using reference TRBV12-5 and TRBJ1-5, is DARVTQTPRHKVTEMGQEVTMRCQPILGHNTVFWYRQTMMQGLELLAYFRNRAPLDDSGMPKDRFSAEMPDATLATLKIQPSEPRDSAVYFCASGLVNNQPQHFGDGTRLSIL.